These 8 T cell receptor beta chains came from one sample sequenced in a study of CD8+CD57+ T cells in acquired aplastic anemia. The use of genomic DNA as template underpinned the TCR beta VDJ and CDR3 profiling. TCRdb used MiXCR to reprocess the reads, holding one entry per CDR3 protein. Among 150,000 to 200,000 distinct CDR3 sequences listed, more than 60% were seen once. CD8+CD57+ cell expansion had been shown by flow cytometry in patients chosen for sequencing. Material: sorted CD4+, CD8+, or CD8+CD57+ T cells (not recorded which) from PBMCs. These receptors were obtained from a human donor with aplastic anemia.

The chain carries TRBV25-1 and TRBJ2-1; possible D gene TRBD1, 5 bases. The CDR3 runs to 14 residues. Trimming removed 5 bases from V and 5 bases from J, with 13 bases in between. Looked up from germline, CDR1 is MGHDK and CDR2 is SYGVNS. Here the CDR3 reads CASSSGWPNNEQFF. The DNA for the CDR3 is TGTGCCAGCAGTTCAGGGTGGCCCAACAATGAGCAGTTCTTC.

V and J are TRBV6-6 and TRBJ2-5; TRBD2 agrees at 7 bases. V shed 7 bases and J 5 bases; nucleotides not matched to a gene: 4. Per the germline V gene, CDR1 is MNHNY and CDR2 is SVGAGI (reference sequence). This CDR3 has 12 residues. The DNA for the CDR3 is TGTGCCAGCAAGCCCGGGGGGGAGACCCAGTACTTC. This gives the protein CASKPGGETQYF.

The chain carries TRBV7-9 and TRBJ2-7; possibly TRBD1 or TRBD2 for D (6 bases each). Looked up from germline, CDR1 is SEHNR and CDR2 is FQNEAQ (reference sequence). V lost 2 bases and J lost 2, with 16 bases in between. The CDR3 totals 16 residues. CDR3 in DNA: TGTGCCAGCAGCTTAAGGCGCGGGGACAAACCCTACGAGCAGTACTTC. Amino acids: CASSLRRGDKPYEQYF.

The chain has TRBV7-8 and TRBJ2-1; perhaps D is TRBD1 or TRBD2 (6 bases each). The CDR3 sequence is 12 residues long. Germline CDR1 SGHVS, CDR2 FQNEAQ. With 3 bases removed from V and 10 bases from J, the gap between germline ends came to 10 bases. CDR3 protein: CASSLGGLEQFF. The DNA for the CDR3 is TGTGCCAGCAGCTTGGGGGGCTTGGAGCAGTTCTTC.

This chain links TRBV5-1 with TRBJ1-1, with D perhaps matching TRBD1 (5 bases). Per the germline V gene, CDR1 is SGHRS and CDR2 is YFSETQ. The CDR3 covers 15 residues. V was cut by 4 bases and J by 1 base, with 14 bases left in between. Written as DNA, the CDR3 is TGCGCCAGCAGCCGCGCGGGACGGGAGAACACTGAAGCTTTCTTT. Its translation: CASSRAGRENTEAFF.

This clonotype has a single count. V and J are TRBV25-1 and TRBJ2-6; 9 positions agree with TRBD2. V shed 8 bases, J shed 0 bases, and the junction held 5 bases outside the gene matches. The CDR3 runs 16 residues. CDR1 is MGHDK, CDR2 SYGVNS, per germline. CDR3 nucleotides: TGTGCCAGCTCCAGCGGGGGGAGCTCTGGGGCCAACGTCCTGACTTTC. This sequence encodes CASSSGGSSGANVLTF.

The chain links TRBV7-9 to TRBJ1-6, with D perhaps matching TRBD1 (5 bases). This CDR3 has 15 residues. V lost 2 bases and J lost 6, with 11 bases in between. The V gene's germline CDR1 is SEHNR and CDR2 FQNEAQ (reference sequence). In DNA, the CDR3 is TGTGCCAGCAGCTTAAGGTCCGGGGGTAATTCACCCCTCCACTTT. It codes for CASSLRSGGNSPLHF.

This clonotype was seen only once. The chain carries TRBV11-2 and TRBJ1-3; no clear D. The ends were cut back, 3 bases at V and 3 bases at J, with 6 bases in the middle. CDR3 length: 13 residues. The germline gives CDR1 SGHAT, CDR2 FQNNGV. The CDR3 DNA reads TGTGCCAGCAGCTTGGGGTTTGGAAACACCATATATTTT. It encodes CASSLGFGNTIYF.